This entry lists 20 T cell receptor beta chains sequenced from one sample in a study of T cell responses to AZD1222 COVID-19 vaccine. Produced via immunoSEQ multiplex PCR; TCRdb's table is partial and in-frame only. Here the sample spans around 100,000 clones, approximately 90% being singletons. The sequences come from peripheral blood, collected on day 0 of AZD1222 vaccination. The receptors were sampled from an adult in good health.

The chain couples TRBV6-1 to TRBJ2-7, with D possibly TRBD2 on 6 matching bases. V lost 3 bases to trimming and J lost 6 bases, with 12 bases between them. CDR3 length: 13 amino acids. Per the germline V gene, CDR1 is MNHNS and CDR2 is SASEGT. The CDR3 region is CASSEVGEAEQYF. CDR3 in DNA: TGTGCCAGCAGTGAGGTAGGGGAGGCCGAGCAGTACTTC.

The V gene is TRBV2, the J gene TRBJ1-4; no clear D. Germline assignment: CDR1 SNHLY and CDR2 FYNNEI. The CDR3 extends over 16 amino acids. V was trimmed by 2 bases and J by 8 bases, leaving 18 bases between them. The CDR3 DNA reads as TGTGCCAGCAGTGAAAGTGATCGGGGATCGGGGGAAAAACTGTTTTTT. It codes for CASSESDRGSGEKLFF.

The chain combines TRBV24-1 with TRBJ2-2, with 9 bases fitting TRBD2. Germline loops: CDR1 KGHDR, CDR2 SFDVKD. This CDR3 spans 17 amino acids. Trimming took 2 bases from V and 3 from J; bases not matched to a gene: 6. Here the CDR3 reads CATSDSLAGGDTGELFF. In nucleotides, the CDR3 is TGTGCCACCAGTGATTCCCTCGCGGGAGGGGACACCGGGGAGCTGTTTTTT.

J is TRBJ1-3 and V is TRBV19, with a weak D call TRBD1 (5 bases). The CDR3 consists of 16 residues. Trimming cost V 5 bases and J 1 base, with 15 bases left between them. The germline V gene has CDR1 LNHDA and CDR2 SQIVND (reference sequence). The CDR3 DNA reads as TGTGCCAGTAGTCCCCCAGGGCTCGGATCTGGAAACACCATATATTTT. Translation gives CASSPPGLGSGNTIYF.

CDR3 DNA sequence: TGTGCCAGCAGCGTAGACCAGGGGGTAAATGGCTACACCTTC. Protein: CASSVDQGVNGYTF. The V and J genes are TRBV9 and TRBJ1-2, with 7 bases lining up with TRBD1. CDR1 is SGDLS and CDR2 is YYNGEE in the germline V gene. CDR3 length equals 14 residues. The V gene end was trimmed by 0 bases and the J gene end by 6 bases; junction bases not matched to a gene: 5.

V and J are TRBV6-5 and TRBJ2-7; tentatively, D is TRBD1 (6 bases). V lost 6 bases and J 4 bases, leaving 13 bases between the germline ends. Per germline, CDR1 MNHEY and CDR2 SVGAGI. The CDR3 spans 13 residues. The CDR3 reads CASRRDRRYEQYF. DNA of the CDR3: TGTGCCAGCAGGAGAGACAGGCGATACGAGCAGTACTTC.

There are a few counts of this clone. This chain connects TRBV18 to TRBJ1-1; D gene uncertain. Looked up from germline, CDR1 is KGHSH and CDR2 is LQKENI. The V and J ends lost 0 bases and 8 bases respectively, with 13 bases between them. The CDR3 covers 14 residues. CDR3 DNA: TGTGCCAGCTCACCACCCGGGCAGGTCGGGGAAGCTTTCTTT. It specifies CASSPPGQVGEAFF.

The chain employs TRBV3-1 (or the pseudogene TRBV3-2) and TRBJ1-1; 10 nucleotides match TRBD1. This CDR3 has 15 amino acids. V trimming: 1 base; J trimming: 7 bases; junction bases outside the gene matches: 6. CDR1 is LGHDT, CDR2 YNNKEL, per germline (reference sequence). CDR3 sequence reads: CASSQGPGQGYEAFF. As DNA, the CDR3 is TGTGCCAGCAGCCAAGGGCCGGGACAGGGGTATGAAGCTTTCTTT.

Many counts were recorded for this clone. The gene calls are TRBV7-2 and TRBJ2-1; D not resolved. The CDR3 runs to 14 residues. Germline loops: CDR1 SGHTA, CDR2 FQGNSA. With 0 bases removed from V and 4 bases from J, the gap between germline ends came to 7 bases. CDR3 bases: TGTGCCAGCAGCTTAGCGGGCCCATACAATGAGCAGTTCTTC. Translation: CASSLAGPYNEQFF. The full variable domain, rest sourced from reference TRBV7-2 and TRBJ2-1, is GAGVSQSPSNKVTEKGKDVELRCDPISGHTALYWYRQSLGQGLEFLIYFQGNSAPDKSGLPSDRFSAERTGGSVSTLTIQRTQQEDSAVYLCASSLAGPYNEQFFGPGTRLTVL.

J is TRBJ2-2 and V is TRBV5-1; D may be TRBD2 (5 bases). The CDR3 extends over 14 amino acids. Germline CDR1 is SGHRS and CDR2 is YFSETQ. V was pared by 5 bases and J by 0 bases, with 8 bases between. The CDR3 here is CASSKEANTGELFF. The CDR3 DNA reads TGCGCCAGCAGTAAGGAGGCGAACACCGGGGAGCTGTTTTTT.

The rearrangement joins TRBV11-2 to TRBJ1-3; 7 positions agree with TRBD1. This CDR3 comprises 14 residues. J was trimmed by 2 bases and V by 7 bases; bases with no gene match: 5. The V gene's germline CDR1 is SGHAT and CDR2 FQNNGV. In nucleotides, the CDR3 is TGTGCCAGCAACCCTACAGGGGCTGGAAACACCATATATTTT. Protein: CASNPTGAGNTIYF.

The CDR3: CASSLGWDGYTF. CDR3 nucleotides: TGTGCCAGCAGTTTAGGGTGGGATGGCTACACCTTC. The chain carries TRBV12-3 or TRBV12-4 and TRBJ1-2; no reliable D call. CDR3 size: 12 residues. V was trimmed by 1 base and J by 6 bases, leaving 6 bases between them.

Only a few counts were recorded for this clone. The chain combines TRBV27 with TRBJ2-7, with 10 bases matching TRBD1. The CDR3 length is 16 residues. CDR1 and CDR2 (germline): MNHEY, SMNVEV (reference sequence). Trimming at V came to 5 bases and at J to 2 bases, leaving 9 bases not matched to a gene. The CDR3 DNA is TGTGCCAGCAGTCCCCGACAGGGGGCACCTCCCTACGAGCAGTACTTC. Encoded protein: CASSPRQGAPPYEQYF.

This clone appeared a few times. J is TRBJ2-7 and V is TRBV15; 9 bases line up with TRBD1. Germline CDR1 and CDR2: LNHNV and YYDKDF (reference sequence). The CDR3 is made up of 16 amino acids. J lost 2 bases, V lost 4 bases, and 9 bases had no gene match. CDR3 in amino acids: CATSTPPGQGPYEQYF. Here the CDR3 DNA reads TGTGCCACCAGCACACCCCCGGGACAGGGTCCCTACGAGCAGTACTTC.

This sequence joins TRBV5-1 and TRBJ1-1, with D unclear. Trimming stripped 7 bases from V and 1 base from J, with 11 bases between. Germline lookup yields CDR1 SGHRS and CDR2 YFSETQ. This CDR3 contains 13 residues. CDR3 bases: TGCGCCAGCGGCCGGGAACCGAACACTGAAGCTTTCTTT. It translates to CASGREPNTEAFF.

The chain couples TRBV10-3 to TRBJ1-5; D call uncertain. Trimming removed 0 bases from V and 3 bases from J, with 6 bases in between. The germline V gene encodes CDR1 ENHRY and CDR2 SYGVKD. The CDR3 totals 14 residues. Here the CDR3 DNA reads TGTGCCATCAGTGAGTCAACCGCCAATCAGCCCCAGCATTTT. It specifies CAISESTANQPQHF.

CDR3: CASSHGDRYRVSTYEQYF. DNA of the CDR3: TGCGCCAGCAGCCACGGGGACAGGTACAGGGTATCTACCTACGAGCAGTACTTC. The V call is TRBV4-1, the J call TRBJ2-7, with 8 bases identical to TRBD1. Germline lookup yields CDR1 MGHRA and CDR2 YSYEKL. V gave up 3 bases and J gave up 2 bases; unmatched junction bases: 15. CDR3 length equals 18 residues.

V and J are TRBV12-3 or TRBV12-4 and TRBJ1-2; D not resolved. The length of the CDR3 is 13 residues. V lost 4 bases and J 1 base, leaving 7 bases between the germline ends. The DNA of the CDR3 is TGTGCCAGCAGTTCCCTAGGTAACTATGGCTACACCTTC. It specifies CASSSLGNYGYTF.

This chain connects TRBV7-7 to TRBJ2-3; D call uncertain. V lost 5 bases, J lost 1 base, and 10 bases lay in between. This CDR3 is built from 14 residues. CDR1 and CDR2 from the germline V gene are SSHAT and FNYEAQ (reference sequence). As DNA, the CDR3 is TGTGCCAGCAGCCCTGGCTGGGGCACAGATACGCAGTATTTT. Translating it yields CASSPGWGTDTQYF.

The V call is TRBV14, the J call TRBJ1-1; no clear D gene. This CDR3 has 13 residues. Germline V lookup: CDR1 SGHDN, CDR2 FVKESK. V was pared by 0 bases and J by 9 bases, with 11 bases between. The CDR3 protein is CASSQDGQDQAFF. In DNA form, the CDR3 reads TGTGCCAGCAGCCAAGACGGGCAGGATCAAGCTTTCTTT. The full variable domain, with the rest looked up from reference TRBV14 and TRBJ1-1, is EAGVTQFPSHSVIEKGQTVTLRCDPISGHDNLYWYRRVMGKEIKFLLHFVKESKQDESGMPNNRFLAERTGGTYSTLKVQPAELEDSGVYFCASSQDGQDQAFFGQGTRLTVV.